This section outlines one T cell receptor beta chain sequence together with its context. In the original processing: For nucleated cells, counts were estimated from reference gene primer amplification. Assay used: immunoSEQ multiplex PCR; TCRdb lists only in-frame clones, some missing. V, J and clone size were drawn from that table, and D and trimming were deduced from the DNA. The table lists some 200,000 clones, about 90% of them singletons. This record belongs to a study of blood T cell repertoires in COVID-19. Study-wide background: COVID-19 samples, acute and convalescent, were from the United States, Italy and Spain. T cells, B-cell-depleted T cells, or PBMCs supplied cDNA or gDNA.

The junction had 7 bases not matched to a gene; V was cut back by 0 bases and J by 5 bases. This CDR3 spans 16 amino acids. The germline V gene encodes CDR1 SGDLS and CDR2 YYNGEE. V usage is TRBV9 and J usage is TRBJ2-2; 7 bases map to TRBD2. The source material was peripheral blood. This receptor was obtained from a woman between 55 and 75 years old with COVID-19, enrolled during active disease. The CDR3 spells CASSVAAGVGTGELFF. CDR3 nucleotide sequence: TGTGCCAGCAGCGTAGCCGCGGGAGTAGGTACCGGGGAGCTGTTTTTT.